The T cell receptor beta chain under discussion was sequenced for a study of OX40 agonist ivuxolimab in advanced cancers. Study-wide background: An anti-OX40 (CD134) antibody with agonistic activity, ivuxolimab, was administered to patients. Every 2 weeks, ivuxolimab was infused into the patients intravenously at between 0.01 and 10 mg/kg. Patients treated during dose escalation were battling hepatocellular carcinoma, melanoma, renal cell or head and neck cancer.

Study findings and constraints: Both blood CD4+ and CD8+ T cells showed clonal growth by week 6 at 0.1 to 3.0 mg/kg.

This clone is judged medium-sized. The antigen is undetermined. This CDR3 is also generated by other DNA sequences in the sample. Repertoires were generated with immunoSEQ multiplex PCR, while TCRdb's copy carries only in-frame clones and drops some. The table records 12,000 or so clones, around 76% of them present only once. This CDR3 is built from 11 residues. V lost 7 bases and J 5 bases, leaving 7 bases between the germline ends. Germline values: CDR1 MGHDK, CDR2 SYGVNS. The sequence came from an adult with an advanced solid tumor such as melanoma, head and neck, liver or kidney cancer. The chain has TRBV25-1 and TRBJ2-3; TRBD2 is a possible D gene (5 bases). Sample: CD4+ or CD8+ T cells sorted from blood, taken in a trial of the OX40 agonist ivuxolimab. As DNA, the CDR3 is TGTGCCAGCACGGCGGGAGATACGCAGTATTTT. Its translation: CASTAGDTQYF.